These 18 T cell receptor beta chains were all obtained from the same sample, sequenced in a study of identifying expanded T cells in peripheral blood. Generated by immunoSEQ multiplex PCR, the TCRdb table keeps only in-frame clones and is missing some. The table records 100,000 to 150,000 clones, more than 80% of them present only once. The sequencing input was blood. These receptors all come from a person between 18 and 70 years old in good health.

This chain connects TRBV6-6 to TRBJ2-7; 9 bases map to TRBD1. CDR3 size: 16 residues. Trimming took 5 bases from V and 3 from J; bases not matched to a gene: 11. Germline loops: CDR1 MNHNY, CDR2 SVGAGI (reference sequence). CDR3 coding DNA: TGTGCCAGCAGTAGCCAGGGGACAGGGACGAGCTACGAGCAGTACTTC. It translates to CASSSQGTGTSYEQYF.

The CDR3 DNA reads as TGTGCCAGCAGTGAAAACCGGCATAGCGAGTTTCGCTACGAGCAGTACTTC. As protein: CASSENRHSEFRYEQYF. The rearrangement joins TRBV6-1 to TRBJ2-7; possible D gene TRBD2, 5 bases. V was clipped by 2 bases and J by 3 bases, with 20 bases between them. The CDR3 is made up of 17 amino acids. The germline V gene has CDR1 MNHNS and CDR2 SASEGT.

This clone was seen just once. The CDR3 reads CASSLGSYGYTF. CDR3 nucleotides: TGTGCCAGCAGCTTAGGGAGCTATGGCTACACCTTC. The chain carries TRBV7-8 and TRBJ1-2; unclear D gene. The V end lost 1 base, the J end lost 4 bases, and 4 bases lay between the germline ends. Per germline, CDR1 SGHVS and CDR2 FQNEAQ. The CDR3 is 12 amino acids.

This chain joins TRBV27 and TRBJ1-2; D possibly corresponds to TRBD1 (5 bases). The CDR3 is 14 amino acids. CDR1 and CDR2 (germline): MNHEY, SMNVEV (reference sequence). V lost 5 bases, J lost 1 base, and 11 bases lay in between. CDR3 DNA: TGTGCCAGCAGTGTACGACAGAATAACTATGGCTACACCTTC. Its protein is CASSVRQNNYGYTF.

The genes are TRBV19 and TRBJ2-3; maybe TRBD1 (5 bases). Germline lookup yields CDR1 LNHDA and CDR2 SQIVND (reference sequence). The V end was cut by 7 bases, the J end by 2 bases, with 16 bases between. The CDR3 length is 15 residues. This CDR3 reads CASTPDGQYTDTQYF. CDR3 nucleotides: TGTGCCAGTACCCCGGACGGACAATACACAGATACGCAGTATTTT.

The genes are TRBV7-2 and TRBJ1-3, with D maybe TRBD1 (5 bases). Germline V lookup: CDR1 SGHTA, CDR2 FQGNSA. CDR3 length equals 16 residues. V gave up 5 bases and J gave up 4 bases, with 18 bases separating them. CDR3 sequence: CASSIPQGTAGNTIYF. The CDR3 nucleotides read TGTGCCAGCAGCATTCCTCAGGGTACAGCCGGAAACACCATATATTTT. The variable domain in full, with the rest retrieved from reference TRBV7-2 and TRBJ1-3, is GAGVSQSPSNKVTEKGKDVELRCDPISGHTALYWYRQSLGQGLEFLIYFQGNSAPDKSGLPSDRFSAERTGGSVSTLTIQRTQQEDSAVYLCASSIPQGTAGNTIYFGEGSWLTVV.

This clone has a handful of counts. The CDR3 here is CASSREPGGEQFF. The CDR3 coding sequence is TGTGCCAGCAGCAGGGAGCCGGGGGGTGAGCAGTTCTTC. This sequence joins TRBV2 and TRBJ2-1; 7 bases are shared with TRBD2. Germline CDR1 is SNHLY and CDR2 is FYNNEI. Germline trimming cut 6 bases from V and 9 bases from J; bases unmatched to any gene: 8. There are 13 residues in the CDR3.

This CDR3 reads CASSLSFPTPLHF. DNA of the CDR3: TGTGCCAGCAGTTTATCTTTTCCCACACCCCTCCACTTT. This sequence joins TRBV27 and TRBJ1-6; D unclear. Deletions cut 0 bases from V and 11 bases from J, with 8 bases between. The germline gives CDR1 MNHEY, CDR2 SMNVEV (reference sequence). This CDR3 region has 13 residues.

The J gene is TRBJ2-1, the V gene TRBV2; maybe TRBD2 (5 bases). CDR1 is SNHLY and CDR2 is FYNNEI in the germline V gene. The CDR3 spans 17 residues. Trimming took off 5 bases at V and 4 bases at J, with 21 bases between the two ends. In DNA, the CDR3 is TGTGCCAGCAGTCATTCCGTGCTAGCTTGGGCATACAATGAGCAGTTCTTC. Translation: CASSHSVLAWAYNEQFF.

V and J are TRBV18 and TRBJ2-1; D might be TRBD1 or TRBD2, each matching 5 bases. Germline V lookup: CDR1 KGHSH, CDR2 LQKENI. The CDR3 covers 12 residues. Trimming cost V 1 base and J 10 bases, with 8 bases left between them. The CDR3 region is CASSPQGTEQFF. The CDR3 DNA sequence: TGTGCCAGCTCACCACAAGGGACCGAGCAGTTCTTC.

This chain connects TRBV29-1 to TRBJ1-2; D remains unclear. CDR1 and CDR2 (germline): SQVTM, ANQGSEA. With 0 bases removed from V and 4 bases from J, the gap between germline ends came to 9 bases. The CDR3 is 13 amino acids. CDR3 residues: CSVEEGQPYGYTF. CDR3 in DNA: TGCAGCGTTGAAGAAGGGCAGCCCTATGGCTACACCTTC.

This clone was recorded once. This chain uses TRBV4-3 with TRBJ2-5, with 16 bases aligning to TRBD2. V was pared by 8 bases and J by 2 bases, with 14 bases of the junction left unmatched. Germline-derived CDR1 and CDR2 are LGHNA and YSLEER. The CDR3 consists of 19 residues. This CDR3 reads CASPTLGTSGGAQQETQYF. CDR3 nucleotides: TGCGCCAGCCCGACTTTAGGGACTAGCGGGGGGGCTCAACAAGAGACCCAGTACTTC.

The chain has TRBV5-4 and TRBJ2-3; D remains unclear. Trimming removed 1 base at V and 0 bases at J, with 12 bases between. CDR1 and CDR2 from the germline V gene are SGHNT and YYREEE (reference sequence). This CDR3 has 16 amino acids. CDR3 sequence: CASSLIAEDSTDTQYF. CDR3 in DNA: TGTGCCAGCAGCTTGATAGCAGAAGACAGCACAGATACGCAGTATTTT.

This CDR3 reads CASSLGSIGYTF. DNA of the CDR3: TGTGCCAGCAGTTTAGGGAGCATTGGCTACACCTTC. V is TRBV28 and J is TRBJ1-2; D call uncertain. The CDR3 runs 12 residues. Per germline, CDR1 MDHEN and CDR2 SYDVKM. The V gene lost 2 bases and the J gene lost 7 bases, with 8 bases spanning the gap.

J is TRBJ1-6 and V is TRBV29-1; no definite D call. Germline assignment: CDR1 SQVTM and CDR2 ANQGSEA. The V and J ends lost 4 bases and 7 bases respectively, with 11 bases between them. The CDR3 extends over 13 amino acids. CDR3 sequence reads: CSVAVMENSPLHF. The DNA of the CDR3 is TGCAGCGTTGCGGTAATGGAGAATTCACCCCTCCACTTT.

The rearrangement links TRBV4-1 to TRBJ1-2; possibly TRBD1 for D (5 bases). The CDR3 has 15 amino acids. Trimming removed 0 bases from V and 4 bases from J, with 12 bases in between. Germline V gene sequence: CDR1 MGHRA, CDR2 YSYEKL. CDR3 in amino acids: CASSQDRGGFYGYTF. The CDR3 bases are TGCGCCAGCAGCCAAGATCGGGGGGGTTTCTATGGCTACACCTTC.

The J gene is TRBJ1-2, the V gene TRBV7-3; 9 bases are a match to TRBD1. V gave up 5 bases and J gave up 14 bases; unmatched junction bases: 12. The CDR3 covers 13 residues. Germline V CDR1 and CDR2: SGHTA, FQGTGA. The DNA for the CDR3 is TGTGCCAGCAGCGCCGGGACAGGGTTTCTGCAAACCTTC. It specifies CASSAGTGFLQTF.

The chain joins TRBV13 to TRBJ1-2; D is perhaps TRBD1 (6 bases). Per the germline V gene, CDR1 is PRHDT and CDR2 is FYEKMQ (reference sequence). Trimming left V 0 bases short and J 4 bases short, with 12 bases between. This CDR3 is 15 amino acids long. The CDR3 DNA follows: TGTGCCAGCAGCTTAGGCCGGGAAGGGGGCTATGGCTACACCTTC. This translates into CASSLGREGGYGYTF.